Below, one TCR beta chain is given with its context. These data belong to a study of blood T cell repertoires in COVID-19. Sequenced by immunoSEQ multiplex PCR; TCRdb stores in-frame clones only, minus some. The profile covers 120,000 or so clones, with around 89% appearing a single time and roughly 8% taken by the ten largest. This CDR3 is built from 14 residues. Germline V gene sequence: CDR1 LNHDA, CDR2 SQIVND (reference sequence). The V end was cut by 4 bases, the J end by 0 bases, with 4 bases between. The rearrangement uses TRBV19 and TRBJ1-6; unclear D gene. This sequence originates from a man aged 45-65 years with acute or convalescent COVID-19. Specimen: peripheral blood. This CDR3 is CASSRSSYNSPLHF. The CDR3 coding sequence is TGTGCCAGTAGTAGGAGCTCCTATAATTCACCCCTCCACTTT.